Listed below are T cell receptor beta chains from one sample, sequenced in a study of blood T cell repertoires in COVID-19. The method was immunoSEQ multiplex PCR; TCRdb's version includes in-frame clones alone and lacks a portion of them. The sample records around 130,000 clones, roughly 90% being singletons. Material: peripheral blood. The receptors here all came from a man between 65 and 85 years old with active COVID-19. Each CDR3 is given with its conserved first and last residue. A D gene is named only where the DNA matches it firmly. Only part of the rows carry a size: once, few, many, or a class if the clone is expanded.

NA TRBJ2-3 TRBV5-1 NA 15 CASSLGAGSTDTQYF TGCGCCAGCAGCCTGGGAGCGGGCTCAACAGATACGCAGTATTTT
TRBD1 TRBJ1-1 TRBV29-1 NA 12 CSVSGQPAEAFF TGCAGCGTTTCGGGACAGCCCGCTGAAGCTTTCTTT
NA TRBJ1-4 TRBV4-3 NA 16 CASSPRDIATNEKLFF TGCGCCAGCAGCCCCCGGGACATTGCAACTAATGAAAAACTGTTTTTT
NA TRBJ2-7 TRBV7-9 NA 14 CASSLDLGGYEQYF TGTGCCAGCAGCTTAGACCTAGGGGGCTACGAGCAGTACTTC
NA TRBJ1-5 TRBV2 NA 14 CASSEGDRRQPQHF TGTGCCAGCAGTGAGGGAGACAGGCGGCAGCCCCAGCATTTT
TRBD1 TRBJ1-5 TRBV7-2 NA 17 CASSSPRGMLSNQPQHF TGTGCCAGCAGCTCCCCCAGGGGGATGCTGAGCAATCAGCCCCAGCATTTT
TRBD1 TRBJ2-7 TRBV18 few 14 CASSPGQGAYEQYF TGTGCCAGCTCACCGGGACAGGGGGCCTACGAGCAGTACTTC
TRBD2 TRBJ2-3 TRBV11-2 once 17 CASSSSRTSGSLDTQYF TGTGCCAGCAGCTCCTCTCGGACTAGCGGGAGCTTGGATACGCAGTATTTT
NA TRBJ1-5 TRBV24-1 once 16 CATSAPGGDGNQPQHF TGTGCCACCAGTGCCCCCGGAGGAGATGGCAATCAGCCCCAGCATTTT
NA TRBJ2-1 TRBV6-5 NA 13 CATGETRAYEQFF TGTGCCACCGGGGAGACTAGAGCTTATGAGCAGTTCTTC
NA TRBJ2-1 TRBV5-1 once 14 CASSLGTGNNEQFF TGCGCCAGCAGCTTGGGAACAGGGAACAATGAGCAGTTCTTC
TRBD1 TRBJ2-7 TRBV28 NA 11 CASGQGPEQYF TGTGCCAGCGGACAGGGGCCCGAGCAGTACTTC
NA TRBJ2-3 TRBV6-2/TRBV6-3 NA 16 CASSYSVATGTDTQYF TGTGCCAGCAGTTACTCAGTTGCCACGGGGACAGATACGCAGTATTTT
TRBD2 TRBJ2-3 TRBV3-1/TRBV3-2 NA 15 CASSQRTSGTDTQYF TGTGCCAGCAGCCAGAGGACTAGCGGCACAGATACGCAGTATTTT
TRBD1 TRBJ1-1 TRBV5-1 NA 14 CASSFGTGATEAFF TGCGCCAGCAGCTTCGGAACAGGGGCGACTGAAGCTTTCTTT
TRBD2 TRBJ2-3 TRBV11-2 NA 15 CASSLLAGGTDTQYF TGTGCCAGCAGCTTGTTAGCGGGAGGCACAGATACGCAGTATTTT
NA TRBJ1-1 TRBV18 few 11 CASSRDTEAFF TGTGCCAGCTCGAGGGACACTGAAGCTTTCTTT
NA TRBJ1-1 TRBV24-1 NA 13 CATSGELGTEAFF TGTGCCACCAGCGGGGAACTCGGCACTGAAGCTTTCTTT
NA TRBJ2-3 TRBV27 NA 17 CASSLFPPGQYTDTQYF TGTGCCAGCAGTTTATTCCCCCCGGGACAATACACAGATACGCAGTATTTT
TRBD1 TRBJ2-4 TRBV6-1 few 17 CASSVEGGRQGINIQYF TGTGCCAGCAGTGTAGAGGGGGGTCGACAGGGGATTAACATTCAGTACTTC
TRBD2 TRBJ2-3 TRBV7-8 NA 17 CASSLDPLAGGTDTQYF TGTGCCAGCAGCTTAGACCCTCTAGCGGGAGGTACAGATACGCAGTATTTT
TRBD2 TRBJ2-1 TRBV5-1 NA 16 CASSLEGTSGYNEQFF TGCGCCAGCAGCTTGGAGGGGACTAGCGGATACAATGAGCAGTTCTTC
NA TRBJ2-1 TRBV7-9 NA 12 CASSLDPNEQFF TGTGCCAGCAGCTTAGATCCGAATGAGCAGTTCTTC
NA TRBJ1-5 TRBV5-4 NA 15 CASSLGTGRNQPQHF TGTGCCAGCAGCTTGGGCACAGGGAGAAATCAGCCCCAGCATTTT
NA TRBJ2-5 TRBV19 NA 14 CASSSRGREETQYF TGTGCCAGTAGTTCCCGAGGGCGGGAAGAGACCCAGTACTTC
TRBD2 TRBJ2-7 TRBV2 NA 13 CATLWTSGAPQYF TGTGCCACCCTATGGACTAGCGGGGCCCCGCAGTACTTC
NA TRBJ2-7 TRBV3-1/TRBV3-2 NA 16 CASSQSSFTGSAEQYF TGTGCCAGCAGCCAAAGTTCTTTTACAGGGTCAGCCGAGCAGTACTTC
TRBD2 TRBJ2-2 TRBV6-2/TRBV6-3 NA 17 CASSRGAGGPWGGELFF TGTGCCAGCAGTCGGGGAGCGGGAGGCCCCTGGGGCGGGGAGCTGTTTTTT
TRBD2 TRBJ2-1 TRBV7-2 NA 14 CASSPGTGGLEQFF TGTGCCAGCAGCCCCGGGACGGGAGGGTTGGAGCAGTTCTTC
TRBD2 TRBJ2-3 TRBV7-9 few 16 CASSPGRSGGADTQYF TGTGCCAGCAGCCCCGGAAGGAGCGGGGGTGCGGATACGCAGTATTTT
TRBD1 TRBJ1-1 TRBV19 NA 12 CASSSQGAEAFF TGTGCCAGTAGTAGCCAGGGGGCTGAAGCTTTCTTT
TRBD1 TRBJ2-1 TRBV12-3/TRBV12-4 NA 13 CASSWDSYNEQFF TGTGCCAGCAGTTGGGACAGTTACAATGAGCAGTTCTTC
NA TRBJ1-1 TRBV4-1 NA 13 CASSLTENTEAFF TGCGCCAGCAGCTTGACAGAGAACACTGAAGCTTTCTTT
NA TRBJ2-5 TRBV7-9 NA 17 CASSPARWGGGQETQYF TGTGCCAGCAGCCCCGCTAGGTGGGGAGGGGGGCAAGAGACCCAGTACTTC
TRBD1 TRBJ2-2 TRBV11-3 NA 13 CASSWTGTGELFF TGTGCCAGCAGCTGGACAGGGACCGGGGAGCTGTTTTTT
TRBD1 TRBJ2-6 TRBV19 NA 17 CASRGDSSSSGANVLTF TGTGCCAGTAGGGGGGACAGCTCCTCCTCTGGGGCCAACGTCCTGACTTTC
NA TRBJ1-2 TRBV19 NA 15 CASSIGSTAGYGYTF TGTGCCAGTAGTATTGGGAGCACTGCAGGCTATGGCTACACCTTC
TRBD1 TRBJ1-1 TRBV5-1 NA 13 CASRRDSLSEAFF TGCGCCAGCAGACGGGACAGCCTGAGTGAAGCTTTCTTT